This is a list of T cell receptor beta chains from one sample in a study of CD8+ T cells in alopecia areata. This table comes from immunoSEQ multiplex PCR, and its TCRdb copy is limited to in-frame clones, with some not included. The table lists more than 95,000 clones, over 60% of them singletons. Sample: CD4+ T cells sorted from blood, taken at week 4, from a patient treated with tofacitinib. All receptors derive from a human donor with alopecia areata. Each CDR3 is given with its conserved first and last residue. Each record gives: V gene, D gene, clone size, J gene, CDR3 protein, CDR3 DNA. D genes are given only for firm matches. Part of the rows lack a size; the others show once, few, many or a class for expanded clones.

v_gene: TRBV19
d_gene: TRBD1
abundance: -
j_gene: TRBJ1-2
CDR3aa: CASSRSGGDGGYTF
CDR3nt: TGTGCCAGTAGTCGATCAGGGGGCGATGGTGGCTACACCTTC

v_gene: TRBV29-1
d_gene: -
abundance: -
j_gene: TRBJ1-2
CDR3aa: CSVGSGGGYTF
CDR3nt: TGCAGCGTTGGATCGGGGGGTGGCTACACCTTC

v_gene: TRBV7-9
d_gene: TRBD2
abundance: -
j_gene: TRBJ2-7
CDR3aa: CASRADLGGSYEQYF
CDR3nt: TGTGCCAGCAGAGCAGATTTGGGCGGGAGCTACGAGCAGTACTTC

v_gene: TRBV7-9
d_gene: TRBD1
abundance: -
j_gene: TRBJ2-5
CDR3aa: CASSPPPGQGIGETQYF
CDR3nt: TGTGCCAGCAGCCCCCCACCGGGACAGGGGATCGGAGAGACCCAGTACTTC

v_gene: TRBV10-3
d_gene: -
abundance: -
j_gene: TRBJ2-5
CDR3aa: CAIGHSDQETQYF
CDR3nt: TGTGCCATCGGACATAGCGACCAAGAGACCCAGTACTTC

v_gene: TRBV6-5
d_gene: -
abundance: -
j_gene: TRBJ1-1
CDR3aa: CASSQRGTEAFF
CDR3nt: TGTGCCAGCAGCCAACGGGGGACTGAAGCTTTCTTT

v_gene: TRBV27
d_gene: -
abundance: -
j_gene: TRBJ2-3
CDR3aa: CASNPRDQDTQYF
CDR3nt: TGTGCCAGCAACCCCCGGGACCAAGATACGCAGTATTTT

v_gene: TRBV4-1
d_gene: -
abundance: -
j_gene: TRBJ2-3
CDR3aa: CASSLAPGTTRADTQYF
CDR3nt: TGCGCCAGCAGCCTAGCCCCCGGGACAACACGGGCAGATACGCAGTATTTT

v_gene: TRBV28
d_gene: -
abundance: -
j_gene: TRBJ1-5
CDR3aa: CASSLSGDNHENNQPQHF
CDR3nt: TGTGCCAGCAGTCTGAGCGGGGACAACCACGAAAACAATCAGCCCCAGCATTTT

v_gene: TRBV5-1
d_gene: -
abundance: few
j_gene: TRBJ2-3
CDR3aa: CASSSVGGGSTDTQYF
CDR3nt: TGCGCCAGCAGCTCGGTGGGCGGCGGTAGCACAGATACGCAGTATTTT

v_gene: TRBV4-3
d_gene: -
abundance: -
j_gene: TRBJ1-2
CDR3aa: CASSQERAVTNYGYTF
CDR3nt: TGCGCCAGCAGCCAAGAACGGGCGGTGACTAACTATGGCTACACCTTC